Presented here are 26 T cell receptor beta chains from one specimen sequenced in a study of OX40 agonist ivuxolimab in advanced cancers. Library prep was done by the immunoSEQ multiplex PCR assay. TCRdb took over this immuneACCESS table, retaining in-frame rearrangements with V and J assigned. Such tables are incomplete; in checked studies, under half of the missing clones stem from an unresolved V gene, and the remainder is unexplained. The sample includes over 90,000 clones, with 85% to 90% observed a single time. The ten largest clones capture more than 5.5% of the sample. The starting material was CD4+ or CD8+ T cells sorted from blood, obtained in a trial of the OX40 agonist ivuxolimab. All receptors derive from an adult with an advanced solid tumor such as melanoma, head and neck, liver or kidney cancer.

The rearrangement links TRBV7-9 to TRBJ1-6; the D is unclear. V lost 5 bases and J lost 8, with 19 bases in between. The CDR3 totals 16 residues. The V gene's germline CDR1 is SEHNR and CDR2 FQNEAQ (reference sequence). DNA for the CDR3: TGTGCCAGCAGCCAAGCGGCCCTGCTGGTGCATTCACCCCTCCACTTT. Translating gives CASSQAALLVHSPLHF.

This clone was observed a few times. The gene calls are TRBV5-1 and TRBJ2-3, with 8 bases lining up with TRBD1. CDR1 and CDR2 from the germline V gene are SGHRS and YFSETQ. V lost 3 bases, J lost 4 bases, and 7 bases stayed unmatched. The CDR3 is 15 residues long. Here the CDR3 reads CASSSGGFGPDTQYF. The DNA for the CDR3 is TGCGCCAGCAGCTCAGGGGGCTTCGGTCCAGATACGCAGTATTTT.

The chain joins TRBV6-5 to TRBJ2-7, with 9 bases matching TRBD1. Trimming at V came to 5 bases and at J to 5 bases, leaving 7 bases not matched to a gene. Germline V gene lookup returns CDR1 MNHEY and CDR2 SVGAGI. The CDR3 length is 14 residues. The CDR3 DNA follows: TGTGCCAGCAGTGCCGGGACAGGGACACACGAGCAGTACTTC. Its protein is CASSAGTGTHEQYF.

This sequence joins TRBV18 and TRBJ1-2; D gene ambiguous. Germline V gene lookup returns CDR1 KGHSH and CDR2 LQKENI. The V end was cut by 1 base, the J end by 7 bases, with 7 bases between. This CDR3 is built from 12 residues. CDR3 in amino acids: CASSPRDPGYTF. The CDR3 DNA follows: TGTGCCAGCTCACCACGGGATCCTGGCTACACCTTC. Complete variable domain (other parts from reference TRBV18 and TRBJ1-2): NAGVMQNPRHLVRRRGQEARLRCSPMKGHSHVYWYRQLPEEGLKFMVYLQKENIIDESGMPKERFSAEFPKEGPSILRIQQVVRGDSAAYFCASSPRDPGYTFGSGTRLTVV.

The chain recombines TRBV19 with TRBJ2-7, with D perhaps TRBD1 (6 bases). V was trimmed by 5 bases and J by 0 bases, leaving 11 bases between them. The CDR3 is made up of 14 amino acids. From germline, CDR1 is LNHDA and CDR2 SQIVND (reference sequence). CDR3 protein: CASSPRTASYEQYF. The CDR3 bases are TGTGCCAGTAGTCCCCGGACAGCCTCCTACGAGCAGTACTTC.

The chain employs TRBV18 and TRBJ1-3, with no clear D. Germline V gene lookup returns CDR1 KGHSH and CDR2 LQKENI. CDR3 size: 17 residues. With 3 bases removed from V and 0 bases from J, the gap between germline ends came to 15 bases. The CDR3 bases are TGTGCCAGCTCACCTACGGGAGGGCCTATCTCTGGAAACACCATATATTTT. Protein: CASSPTGGPISGNTIYF. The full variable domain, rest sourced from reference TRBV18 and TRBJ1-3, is NAGVMQNPRHLVRRRGQEARLRCSPMKGHSHVYWYRQLPEEGLKFMVYLQKENIIDESGMPKERFSAEFPKEGPSILRIQQVVRGDSAAYFCASSPTGGPISGNTIYFGEGSWLTVV.

The CDR3 reads CASSPTGEYGYTF. As DNA, the CDR3 is TGTGCCAGCAGCCCCACAGGGGAGTATGGCTACACCTTC. J is TRBJ1-2 and V is TRBV11-2, with 7 bases lining up with TRBD1. V shed 5 bases, J shed 5 bases, and the junction held 5 bases outside the gene matches. The length of the CDR3 is 13 residues. Germline CDR1 reads SGHAT; CDR2 reads FQNNGV.

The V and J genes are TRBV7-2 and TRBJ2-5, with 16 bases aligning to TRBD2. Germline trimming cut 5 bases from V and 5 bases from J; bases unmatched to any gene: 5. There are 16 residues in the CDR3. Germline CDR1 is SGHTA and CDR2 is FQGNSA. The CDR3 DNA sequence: TGTGCCAGCAGCCGGGGACTAGCGGGGGGGCGCGAGACCCAGTACTTC. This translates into CASSRGLAGGRETQYF.

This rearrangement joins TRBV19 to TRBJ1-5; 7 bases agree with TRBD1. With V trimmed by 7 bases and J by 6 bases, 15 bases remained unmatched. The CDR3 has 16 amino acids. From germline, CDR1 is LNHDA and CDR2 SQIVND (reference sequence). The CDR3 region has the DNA TGTGCCAGTAACAACAGGGGAAAGGGGCGCTCTCAGCCCCAGCATTTT. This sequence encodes CASNNRGKGRSQPQHF.

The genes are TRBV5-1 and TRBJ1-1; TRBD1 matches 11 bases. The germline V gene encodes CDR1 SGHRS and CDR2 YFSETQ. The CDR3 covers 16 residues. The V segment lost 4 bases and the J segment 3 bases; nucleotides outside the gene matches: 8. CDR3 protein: CASSPGQGVSYTEAFF. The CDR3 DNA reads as TGCGCCAGCAGCCCGGGACAGGGGGTATCGTACACTGAAGCTTTCTTT.

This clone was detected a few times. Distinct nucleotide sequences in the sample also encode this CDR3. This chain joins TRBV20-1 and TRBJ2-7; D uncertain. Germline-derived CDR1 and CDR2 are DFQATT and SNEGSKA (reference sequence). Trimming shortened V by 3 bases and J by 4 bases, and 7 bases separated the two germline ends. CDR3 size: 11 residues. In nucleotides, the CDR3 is TGCAGTGCTAGGTTAGAATACGAGCAGTACTTC. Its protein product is CSARLEYEQYF.

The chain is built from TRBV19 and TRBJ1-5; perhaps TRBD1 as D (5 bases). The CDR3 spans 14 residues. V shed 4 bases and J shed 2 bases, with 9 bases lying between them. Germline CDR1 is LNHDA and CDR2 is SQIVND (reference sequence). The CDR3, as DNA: TGTGCCAGTAGTAGTTTCAGGGGCAATCAGCCCCAGCATTTT. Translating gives CASSSFRGNQPQHF.

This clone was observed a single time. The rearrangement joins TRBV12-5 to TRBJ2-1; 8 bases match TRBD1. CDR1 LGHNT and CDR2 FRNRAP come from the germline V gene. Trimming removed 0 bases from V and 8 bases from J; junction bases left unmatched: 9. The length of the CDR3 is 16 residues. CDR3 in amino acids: CASGLVLGQGLYEQFF. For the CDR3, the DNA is TGTGCTAGTGGTTTGGTACTAGGACAGGGCCTCTATGAGCAGTTCTTC.

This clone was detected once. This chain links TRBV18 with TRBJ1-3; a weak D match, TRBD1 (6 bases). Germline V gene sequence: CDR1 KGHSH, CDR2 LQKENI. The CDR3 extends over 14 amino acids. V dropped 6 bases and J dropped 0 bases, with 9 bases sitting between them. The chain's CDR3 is CASSGGGSGNTIYF. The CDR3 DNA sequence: TGTGCCAGCTCTGGAGGGGGCTCTGGAAACACCATATATTTT.

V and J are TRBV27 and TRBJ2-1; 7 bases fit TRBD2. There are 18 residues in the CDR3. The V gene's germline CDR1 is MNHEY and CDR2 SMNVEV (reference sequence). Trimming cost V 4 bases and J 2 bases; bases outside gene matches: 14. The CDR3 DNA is TGTGCCAGCAGTTCGGGAGGTTTATCCCTGCAGGCCTACAATGAGCAGTTCTTC. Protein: CASSSGGLSLQAYNEQFF.

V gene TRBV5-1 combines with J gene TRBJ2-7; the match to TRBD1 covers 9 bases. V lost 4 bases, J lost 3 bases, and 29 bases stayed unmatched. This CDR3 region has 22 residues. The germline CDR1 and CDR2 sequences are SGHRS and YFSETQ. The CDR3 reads CASSAGKGQGSFVGAQNYEQYF. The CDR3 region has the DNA TGCGCCAGCAGCGCGGGGAAGGGACAGGGAAGCTTTGTGGGGGCACAAAACTACGAGCAGTACTTC.

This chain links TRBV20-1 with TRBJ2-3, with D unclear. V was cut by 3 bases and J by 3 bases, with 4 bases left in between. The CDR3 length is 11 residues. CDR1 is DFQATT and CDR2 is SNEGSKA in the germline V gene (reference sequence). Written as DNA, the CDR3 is TGCAGTGCTAGGGCTACAGATACGCAGTATTTT. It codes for CSARATDTQYF.

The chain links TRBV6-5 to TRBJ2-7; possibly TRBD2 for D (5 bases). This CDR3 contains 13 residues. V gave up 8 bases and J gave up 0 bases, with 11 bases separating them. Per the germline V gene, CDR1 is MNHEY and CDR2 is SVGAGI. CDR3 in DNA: TGTGCCAGCGCCGCGGGCAGCTCCTACGAGCAGTACTTC. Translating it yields CASAAGSSYEQYF.

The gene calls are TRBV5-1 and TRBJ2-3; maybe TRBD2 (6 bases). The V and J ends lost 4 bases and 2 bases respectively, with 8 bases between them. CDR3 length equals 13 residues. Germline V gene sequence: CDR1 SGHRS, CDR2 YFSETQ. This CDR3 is CASSGGSTDTQYF. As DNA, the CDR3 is TGCGCCAGCAGCGGGGGGTCCACAGATACGCAGTATTTT.

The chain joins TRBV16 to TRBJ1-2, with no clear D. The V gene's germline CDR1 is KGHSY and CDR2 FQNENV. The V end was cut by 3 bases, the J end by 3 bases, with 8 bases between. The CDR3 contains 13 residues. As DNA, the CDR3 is TGTGCCAGCAGCCATGCAGGTGACTATGGCTACACCTTC. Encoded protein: CASSHAGDYGYTF.

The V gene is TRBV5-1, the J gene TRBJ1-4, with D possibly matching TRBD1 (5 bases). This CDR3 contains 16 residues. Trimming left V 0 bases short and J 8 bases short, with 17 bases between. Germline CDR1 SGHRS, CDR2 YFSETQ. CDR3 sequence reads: CASSLAPTGGGEKLFF. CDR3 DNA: TGCGCCAGCAGCTTGGCCCCTACAGGAGGTGGCGAAAAACTGTTTTTT.

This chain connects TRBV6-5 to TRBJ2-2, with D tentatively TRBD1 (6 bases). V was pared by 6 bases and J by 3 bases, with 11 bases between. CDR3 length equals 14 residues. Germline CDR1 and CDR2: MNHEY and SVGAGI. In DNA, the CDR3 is TGTGCCAGCAGATTGGGACAATACACCGGGGAGCTGTTTTTT. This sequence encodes CASRLGQYTGELFF.

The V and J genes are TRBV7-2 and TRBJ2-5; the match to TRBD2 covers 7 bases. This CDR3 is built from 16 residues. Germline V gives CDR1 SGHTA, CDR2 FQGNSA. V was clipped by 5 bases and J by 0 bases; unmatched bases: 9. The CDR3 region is CASSDQRDPYQETQYF. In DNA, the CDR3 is TGTGCCAGCAGCGACCAGCGGGACCCGTACCAAGAGACCCAGTACTTC. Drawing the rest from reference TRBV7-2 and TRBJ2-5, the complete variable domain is GAGVSQSPSNKVTEKGKDVELRCDPISGHTALYWYRQSLGQGLEFLIYFQGNSAPDKSGLPSDRFSAERTGGSVSTLTIQRTQQEDSAVYLCASSDQRDPYQETQYFGPGTRLLVL.

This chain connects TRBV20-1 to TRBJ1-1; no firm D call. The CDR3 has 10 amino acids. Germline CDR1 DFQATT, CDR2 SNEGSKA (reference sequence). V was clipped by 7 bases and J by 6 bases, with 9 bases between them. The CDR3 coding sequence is TGCAGTGTTTCTAGTTCTGAAGCTTTCTTT. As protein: CSVSSSEAFF.

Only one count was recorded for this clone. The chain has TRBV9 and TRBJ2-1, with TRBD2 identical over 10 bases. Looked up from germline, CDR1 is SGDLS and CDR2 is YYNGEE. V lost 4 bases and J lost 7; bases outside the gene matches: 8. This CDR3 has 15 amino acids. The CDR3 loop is CASSLYSGRSNEQFF. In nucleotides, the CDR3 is TGTGCCAGCAGCCTTTATAGCGGGAGGTCGAATGAGCAGTTCTTC. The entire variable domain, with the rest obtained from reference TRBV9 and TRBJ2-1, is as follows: DSGVTQTPKHLITATGQRVTLRCSPRSGDLSVYWYQQSLDQGLQFLIQYYNGEERAKGNILERFSAQQFPDLHSELNLSSLELGDSALYFCASSLYSGRSNEQFFGPGTRLTVL.

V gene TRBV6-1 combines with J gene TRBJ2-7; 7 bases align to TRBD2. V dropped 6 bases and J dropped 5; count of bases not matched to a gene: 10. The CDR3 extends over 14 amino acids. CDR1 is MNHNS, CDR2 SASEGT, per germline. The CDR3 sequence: CASRPEGRANEQYF. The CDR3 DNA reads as TGTGCCAGCAGACCCGAGGGGAGGGCGAACGAGCAGTACTTC.